Listed below are T cell receptor beta chains from one sample, sequenced in a study of blood T cell repertoires in COVID-19. Produced via immunoSEQ multiplex PCR; TCRdb's table is partial and in-frame only. In the table there are approximately 150,000 clones, approximately 82% of which are singletons. The specimen was PBMCs or T cells enriched from blood (not recorded which). The receptor set was obtained from a middle-aged man who had recovered from COVID-19. Both conserved end residues are part of each CDR3. A D gene is named only where the DNA matches it firmly. Clone size is not always given. Where it is, it says once, few, many or a class for expanded clones.

D gene	J gene	clone size	V gene	CDR3 protein	CDR3 DNA
TRBD2	TRBJ2-3	-	TRBV6-4	CASGLGGVQYF	TGTGCCAGCGGTCTTGGGGGGGTGCAGTATTTT
-	TRBJ1-5	-	TRBV19	CASSIESNQPQHF	TGTGCCAGTAGTATAGAGTCGAATCAGCCCCAGCATTTT
TRBD1	TRBJ2-7	-	TRBV7-9	CASSRQGYEQYF	TGTGCCAGCAGCAGACAGGGGTACGAGCAGTACTTC
TRBD2	TRBJ2-3	-	TRBV7-8	CASSLAGGVNTQYF	TGTGCCAGCAGCCTAGCGGGGGGAGTAAATACGCAGTATTTT
TRBD1	TRBJ2-2	-	TRBV4-2	CASSQDAGGNTGELFF	TGTGCCAGCAGCCAAGATGCAGGGGGCAACACCGGGGAGCTGTTTTTT
TRBD2	TRBJ2-1	-	TRBV5-1	CASSPPSGGAQNEQFF	TGCGCCAGCAGCCCTCCTAGCGGGGGGGCTCAAAATGAGCAGTTCTTC
-	TRBJ1-1	-	TRBV6-1	CASSEATLGLLNTEAFF	TGTGCCAGCAGTGAAGCCACACTTGGACTGTTGAACACTGAAGCTTTCTTT
TRBD1	TRBJ2-3	-	TRBV6-1	CASSEAGGGDTQYF	TGTGCCAGCAGTGAAGCAGGGGGCGGAGATACGCAGTATTTT
-	TRBJ1-5	-	TRBV2	CASLRGANQPQHF	TGTGCCAGCCTCAGGGGAGCCAATCAGCCCCAGCATTTT
-	TRBJ1-6	-	TRBV27	CASSVQGWSPLHF	TGTGCCAGCAGTGTACAGGGTTGGTCACCCCTCCACTTT
-	TRBJ1-2	-	TRBV19	CASSIKQGSNPNYGYTF	TGTGCCAGTAGTATTAAGCAGGGCTCAAACCCTAACTATGGCTACACCTTC
-	TRBJ1-1	once	TRBV3-1/TRBV3-2	CASGRRVVSFF	TGTGCCAGCGGAAGACGGGTTGTGTCTTTCTTT
TRBD1	TRBJ1-1	-	TRBV10-1	CASGDREGAFF	TGCGCCAGCGGGGACAGGGAAGGAGCTTTCTTT
-	TRBJ2-3	-	TRBV10-3	CASGEGGDTQYF	TGTGCCTCAGGGGAGGGTGGAGATACGCAGTATTTT
-	TRBJ2-7	few	TRBV5-1	CASSLSGERYEQYF	TGCGCCAGCAGCTTGTCCGGGGAACGCTACGAGCAGTACTTC
-	TRBJ2-2	-	TRBV6-5	CASSYAEGWAGELFF	TGTGCCAGCAGTTACGCGGAGGGGTGGGCCGGGGAGCTGTTTTTT
TRBD1	TRBJ2-2	-	TRBV19	CASSDRGQIAGELFF	TGTGCCAGTAGTGACAGGGGGCAAATCGCCGGGGAGCTGTTTTTT
-	TRBJ1-5	-	TRBV19	CASSMDRRVNQPQHF	TGTGCCAGTAGTATGGATCGGCGGGTCAATCAGCCCCAGCATTTT
-	TRBJ1-1	-	TRBV5-1	CASRRGGGNTEAFF	TGCGCCAGCAGAAGGGGGGGAGGAAACACTGAAGCTTTCTTT
TRBD1	TRBJ1-2	-	TRBV5-1	CASRRTGGAVAGYTF	TGCGCCAGCAGGAGAACAGGGGGCGCGGTAGCTGGCTACACCTTC
-	TRBJ2-2	-	TRBV5-4	CASSLGQTTGELFF	TGTGCCAGCAGCTTGGGACAGACCACCGGGGAGCTGTTTTTT
-	TRBJ1-3	-	TRBV5-1	CASSTSGASGNTIYF	TGCGCCAGCAGTACCTCAGGGGCCTCTGGAAACACCATATATTTT
TRBD1	TRBJ2-7	-	TRBV7-9	CASSLMGQGFHEQYF	TGTGCCAGCAGCTTAATGGGACAGGGGTTCCACGAGCAGTACTTC
-	TRBJ2-1	-	TRBV18	CASSPRFTSLKSSYNEQFF	TGTGCCAGCTCACCTAGGTTCACTAGCCTAAAAAGCTCCTACAATGAGCAGTTCTTC
-	TRBJ1-5	few	TRBV4-2	CASSQDEAAFVNSNQPQHF	TGTGCCAGCAGCCAAGATGAGGCAGCATTTGTCAATAGCAATCAGCCCCAGCATTTT
-	TRBJ2-7	-	TRBV6-6	CASLGGSHEQYF	TGTGCCAGCCTTGGGGGGTCCCACGAGCAGTACTTC
TRBD1	TRBJ1-4	-	TRBV4-1	CASSQTGGDEKLFF	TGCGCCAGCAGCCAAACAGGGGGGGATGAAAAACTGTTTTTT
-	TRBJ1-1	-	TRBV18	CASSPTAMNTEAFF	TGTGCCAGCTCACCGACAGCGATGAACACTGAAGCTTTCTTT
-	TRBJ1-3	-	TRBV6-5	CASRGGPGNTIYF	TGTGCCAGCAGAGGGGGTCCAGGAAACACCATATATTTT
-	TRBJ2-2	few	TRBV11-3	CASSKTGGHNTGELFF	TGTGCCAGCAGCAAAACTGGAGGCCACAACACCGGGGAGCTGTTTTTT
TRBD1	TRBJ1-1	-	TRBV27	CASSLRGVRMNTEAFF	TGTGCCAGCAGTCTCAGGGGGGTTCGGATGAACACTGAAGCTTTCTTT
TRBD2	TRBJ2-2	-	TRBV28	CASSPGGAMPGELFF	TGTGCCAGCAGCCCCGGGGGGGCAATGCCCGGGGAGCTGTTTTTT
TRBD1	TRBJ1-2	-	TRBV11-2	CASSPQPGQGPPIYGYTF	TGTGCCAGCAGCCCGCAGCCGGGACAGGGACCACCAATCTATGGCTACACCTTC
-	TRBJ2-7	-	TRBV5-8	CASMGSPVYEQYF	TGTGCCAGCATGGGGAGCCCGGTCTACGAGCAGTACTTC
TRBD1	TRBJ1-5	-	TRBV7-8	CASSLTGGGQPQHF	TGTGCCAGCAGCTTAACAGGGGGCGGTCAGCCCCAGCATTTT
TRBD2	TRBJ2-5	once	TRBV11-2	CASSYGEGRRGTQYF	TGTGCCAGCAGCTACGGGGAGGGGCGGAGGGGGACCCAGTACTTC
-	TRBJ1-4	-	TRBV5-1	CASSSGQKGEKLFF	TGCGCCAGCAGCTCAGGACAGAAGGGGGAAAAACTGTTTTTT
-	TRBJ2-1	-	TRBV7-9	CASSFLRGEQFF	TGTGCCAGCAGCTTTCTGCGAGGCGAGCAGTTCTTC
-	TRBJ2-7	-	TRBV2	CASSEAGTYEQYF	TGTGCCAGCAGTGAGGCGGGGACCTACGAGCAGTACTTC
-	TRBJ2-5	-	TRBV12-3/TRBV12-4	CASSFRETQYF	TGTGCCAGCAGTTTCAGGGAGACCCAGTACTTC
TRBD1	TRBJ2-5	few	TRBV5-1	CASSSDRVGQETQYF	TGCGCCAGCAGCTCGGACAGGGTGGGGCAAGAGACCCAGTACTTC
-	TRBJ1-5	-	TRBV12-3/TRBV12-4	CASSSGGQPQHF	TGTGCCAGCAGTTCGGGGGGTCAGCCCCAGCATTTT
-	TRBJ1-5	-	TRBV5-8	CASSGGFIGAQHF	TGTGCCAGCAGCGGAGGATTTATTGGTGCCCAGCATTTT
TRBD1	TRBJ2-1	-	TRBV14	CASSPGQGGSHEQFF	TGTGCCAGCAGCCCGGGACAGGGGGGGAGTCATGAGCAGTTCTTC
-	TRBJ2-6	once	TRBV3-1/TRBV3-2	CASSQDSLRLSGANVLTF	TGTGCCAGCAGCCAAGATAGTCTAAGATTGTCTGGGGCCAACGTCCTGACTTTC